The 18 T cell receptor beta chains presented below share a single source sample, sequenced in a study of T cell repertoires in aging, cancer and after chemotherapy. A mixed TRB-A/B primer pool amplified rearranged TRB by multiplex touch-down PCR. TCRdb analysed the multiplex PCR reads with MiXCR anew, one entry per CDR3 protein. This sample carries roughly 4,500 distinct CDR3 sequences, about 20% of them seen once, and the ten largest clones take roughly 15%. The template was genomic DNA from peripheral blood, not RNA. The sequenced material came from blood. These receptors came from a human donor with a blood cancer.

This clonotype is medium-sized (0.01 to 0.1%). The chain is built from TRBV29-1 and TRBJ1-2; TRBD1 matches at 8 bases. The CDR3 spans 16 residues. Trimming removed 4 bases from V and 0 bases from J; junction bases left unmatched: 10. Germline CDR1 and CDR2: SQVTM and ANQGSEA. The CDR3 sequence is CSVGGDRKGSNYGYTF. CDR3 sequence (DNA): TGCAGCGTTGGGGGGGACAGGAAGGGATCTAACTATGGCTACACCTTC.

The chain employs TRBV6-5 and TRBJ2-6; 10 bases are shared with TRBD1. V was clipped by 4 bases and J by 0 bases; unmatched bases: 3. This CDR3 region has 17 residues. Germline CDR1 MNHEY, CDR2 SVGAGI. The DNA of the CDR3 is TGTGCCAGCAGTTCCGGACAGGGGGGCTCTGGGGCCAACGTCCTGACTTTC. Amino acids: CASSSGQGGSGANVLTF.

V usage is TRBV18 and J usage is TRBJ1-5; 7 bases match TRBD1. V shed 3 bases, J shed 7 bases, and the junction held 6 bases outside the gene matches. The CDR3 has 14 amino acids. Germline CDR1 KGHSH, CDR2 LQKENI. CDR3 amino acids: CASSPRDSGQPQHF. The CDR3 DNA sequence: TGTGCCAGCTCACCGCGGGACAGTGGACAGCCCCAGCATTTT. Full variable domain (remainder filled in from reference TRBV18 and TRBJ1-5): NAGVMQNPRHLVRRRGQEARLRCSPMKGHSHVYWYRQLPEEGLKFMVYLQKENIIDESGMPKERFSAEFPKEGPSILRIQQVVRGDSAAYFCASSPRDSGQPQHFGDGTRLSIL.

Note on this clonotype: This may arise from a read error, as a much more abundant clone is one base away. The chain has TRBV12-3 or TRBV12-4 and TRBJ2-7; 7 positions agree with TRBD1. The length of the CDR3 is 13 residues. The DNA for the CDR3 is TGTGCCAGCAGGGAGACAGGGAAGGGCGAGCGGTACTTC. Amino acid sequence: CASRETGKGERYF.

This clonotype was seen only once. The gene calls are TRBV20-1 and TRBJ2-7; either TRBD1 or TRBD2 may fit D (5 bases each). CDR3 size: 14 residues. V was cut by 6 bases and J by 3 bases, with 18 bases left in between. Germline V gives CDR1 DFQATT, CDR2 SNEGSKA (reference sequence). The CDR3 protein is CSAKTGAVDYEQYF. In DNA, the CDR3 is TGCAGTGCAAAAACCGGGGCAGTCGACTACGAGCAGTACTTC.

As DNA, the CDR3 is TGTGCCAGCAGTGGCGACCCTAACTATGGCTACACCTTC. Amino acids: CASSGDPNYGYTF. This chain links TRBV6-1 with TRBJ1-2; the D is unclear. The germline V gene has CDR1 MNHNS and CDR2 SASEGT. This CDR3 has 13 amino acids. V was trimmed by 4 bases and J by 0 bases, leaving 6 bases between them.

The chain combines TRBV4-3 with TRBJ2-1; D gene uncertain. The CDR3 totals 16 residues. V lost 3 bases, J lost 0 bases, and 12 bases lay in between. Germline-derived CDR1 and CDR2 are LGHNA and YSLEER. The CDR3 DNA is TGCGCCAGCAGCCAGTCACTGGGGATCTCCTACAATGAGCAGTTCTTC. Translation: CASSQSLGISYNEQFF.

V is TRBV5-1 and J is TRBJ2-3; 9 bases are shared with TRBD1. The germline gives CDR1 SGHRS, CDR2 YFSETQ. The CDR3 contains 15 residues. V shed 3 bases and J 0 bases; nucleotides not matched to a gene: 2. The CDR3 is CASSWDRESTDTQYF. DNA for the CDR3: TGCGCCAGCAGCTGGGACAGGGAAAGCACAGATACGCAGTATTTT.

This clonotype is labeled medium-sized. The J gene is TRBJ2-2, the V gene TRBV5-8; no clear D gene. This CDR3 has 15 amino acids. V was clipped by 2 bases and J by 4 bases, with 12 bases between them. Germline CDR1 is SGHTS and CDR2 is YDEGEE. Here the CDR3 DNA reads TGTGCCAGCAGCTTAGGCGAACGTTTCACCGGGGAGCTGTTTTTT. Encoded protein: CASSLGERFTGELFF.

V gene TRBV20-1 combines with J gene TRBJ2-7, with TRBD1 identical over 11 bases. The CDR3 loop spans 18 amino acids. Germline assignment: CDR1 DFQATT and CDR2 SNEGSKA (reference sequence). V was pared by 6 bases and J by 3 bases, with 19 bases of the junction left unmatched. In DNA, the CDR3 is TGCAGTGCCGAACCGGGACAGGGGGTCGCGCGAGGGTTCTACGAGCAGTACTTC. It encodes CSAEPGQGVARGFYEQYF.

This clonotype is medium-sized in the sample. The chain employs TRBV18 and TRBJ2-2; D not resolved. V was cut by 3 bases and J by 3 bases, with 5 bases left in between. Germline V gene sequence: CDR1 KGHSH, CDR2 LQKENI. The CDR3 sequence is 13 residues long. The CDR3 bases are TGTGCCAGCTCACCGTTGGACACCGGGGAGCTGTTTTTT. This encodes CASSPLDTGELFF.

This clonotype was detected once. A much larger clone lies a single base off, so this may be a read error. This chain's CDR3 is CASREHGTVVSPLHF. The CDR3, as DNA: TGTGCCAGCAGGGAGCACGGGACAGTAGTTTCACCCCTCCACTTT. The chain has TRBV6-1 and TRBJ1-6, with 7 bases fitting TRBD1. This CDR3 contains 15 residues. Germline-derived CDR1 and CDR2 are MNHNS and SASEGT. Trimming removed 6 bases from V and 9 bases from J; junction bases left unmatched: 11.

Relative to its sample, this clonotype is medium-sized. V is TRBV19 and J is TRBJ1-2; TRBD1 might be the D (6 bases). V was clipped by 7 bases and J by 8 bases, with 17 bases between them. This CDR3 has 13 amino acids. Germline loops: CDR1 LNHDA, CDR2 SQIVND (reference sequence). CDR3 DNA: TGTGCCAGTAAGGATGAGGGGGTCAGAGGCTACACCTTC. Encoded protein: CASKDEGVRGYTF.

By frequency in the sample, this clonotype is medium-sized. The chain joins TRBV19 to TRBJ1-2; the D gene is possibly TRBD1 (6 bases). The ends were cut back, 5 bases at V and 8 bases at J, with 12 bases in the middle. Germline values: CDR1 LNHDA, CDR2 SQIVND (reference sequence). The CDR3 runs 12 residues. DNA of the CDR3: TGTGCCAGTAGTCCAGGGGCAGGGGGCTACACCTTC. It is translated as CASSPGAGGYTF.

The rearrangement uses TRBV12-3 or TRBV12-4 and TRBJ2-7; 7 bases are shared with TRBD1. With V trimmed by 1 base and J by 3 bases, 9 bases remained unmatched. The CDR3 has 16 residues. CDR3 amino acids: CASSLGVGRGYYEQYF. DNA for the CDR3: TGTGCCAGCAGTTTAGGTGTTGGCAGGGGGTACTACGAGCAGTACTTC.

This sequence joins TRBV9 and TRBJ2-5, with 8 bases lining up with TRBD2. There are 15 residues in the CDR3. V was pared by 4 bases and J by 6 bases, with 11 bases of the junction left unmatched. Germline V gives CDR1 SGDLS, CDR2 YYNGEE. CDR3 in amino acids: CASSLHGGGTKTQYF. CDR3 coding DNA: TGTGCCAGCAGCCTCCACGGGGGGGGTACAAAGACCCAGTACTTC.

The chain couples TRBV20-1 to TRBJ1-5; weak D call: TRBD1 (6 bases). CDR3 size: 14 residues. Germline values: CDR1 DFQATT, CDR2 SNEGSKA (reference sequence). Deletions cut 5 bases from V and 2 bases from J, with 13 bases between. CDR3 DNA sequence: TGCAGTGCTCTCAGGGGTGGCGGCAATCAGCCCCAGCATTTT. It yields the protein CSALRGGGNQPQHF.

In its sample, this clonotype is medium-sized. This rearrangement joins TRBV6-6 to TRBJ1-6; no firm D call. Germline CDR1 MNHNY, CDR2 SVGAGI (reference sequence). The CDR3 loop spans 15 amino acids. V was trimmed by 3 bases and J by 6 bases, leaving 12 bases between them. The chain's CDR3 is CASSYFSGLNSPLHF. The CDR3 bases are TGTGCCAGCAGTTATTTTTCAGGACTTAATTCACCCCTCCACTTT.